This is a list of T cell receptor beta chains from one sample in a study of PD-1 blockade in classical Hodgkin lymphoma. Sequencing was performed with immunoSEQ multiplex PCR; in TCRdb, only in-frame clones are kept and a portion is missing. The sample consists of under 30,000 clones, around 86% of them appearing once. Sample: CD4+ T cells from blood, taken at baseline. These receptors were taken from a human donor with classical Hodgkin lymphoma. CDR3s include the opening cysteine and the closing phenylalanine or tryptophan. The order of the fields is J gene, clone size, V gene, D gene, CDR3 DNA, CDR3 protein. A D gene is named only where the DNA matches it firmly. Rows give clone size only sometimes, using once, few, many, or a class for an expanded clone.

>TRBJ1-1|-|TRBV4-1|-
TGCGCCAGCAGCCCATCGGGACGTCCGACGGTGGCTGAAGCTTTCTTT
CASSPSGRPTVAEAFF
>TRBJ1-1|-|TRBV19|TRBD1
TGTGCCAGCACTTCTGGTCCGGGACAGGGCGATCCTGAAGCTTTCTTT
CASTSGPGQGDPEAFF
>TRBJ2-1|-|TRBV7-7|-
TGTGCTAGCAGCTCGAACGTAGCCAATGAGCAGTTCTTC
CASSSNVANEQFF
>TRBJ2-3|-|TRBV9|TRBD2
TGTGCCAGCAGCGGTAGCTCGGGACTAGCGGGAGTTAGGAGCACAGATACGCAGTATTTT
CASSGSSGLAGVRSTDTQYF
>TRBJ1-5|once|TRBV6-5|-
TGTGCCAGCAGTTACTCCCAGGGTGGGGGTCAGCCCCAGCATTTT
CASSYSQGGGQPQHF
>TRBJ2-3|-|TRBV29-1|TRBD2
TGCAGCGCCAAACTAGCGGGAGGAGCAGATACGCAGTATTTT
CSAKLAGGADTQYF
>TRBJ2-7|once|TRBV6-5|-
TGTGCCAGCAGTTACGGAGATACACAGCAGTACTTC
CASSYGDTQQYF
>TRBJ1-5|few|TRBV7-2|TRBD1
TGTGCCAGCAGCTTGGACAGGGTCCCCAATCAGCCCCAGCATTTT
CASSLDRVPNQPQHF
>TRBJ1-1|-|TRBV28|-
TGTGCCAGCAGGAGGACCGGGGCCCGAGCTTTCTTT
CASRRTGARAFF
>TRBJ2-1|-|TRBV28|TRBD1
TGTGCCAGCAGTCCCCGGGGACAGGCATACAATGAGCAGTTCTTC
CASSPRGQAYNEQFF
>TRBJ2-1|once|TRBV10-1|TRBD2
TGCGCCAGCAGTTCTCGAGCGGGAGGCCGCCTTTCCTACAATGAGCAGTTCTTC
CASSSRAGGRLSYNEQFF
>TRBJ2-1|-|TRBV5-1|TRBD2
TGCGCCAGCAGGCTCAGGGCTAGCGGGAGTATTACCTACAATGAGCAGTTCTTC
CASRLRASGSITYNEQFF
>TRBJ2-7|-|TRBV28|-
TGTGCCAGCAGTTTTGCAGGGGGGACCTACGAGCAGTACTTC
CASSFAGGTYEQYF
>TRBJ1-4|-|TRBV6-1|TRBD1
TGTGCCAGCAGTGACATGCGGGGACAGGGGAATAGAGGAGAAAAACTGTTTTTT
CASSDMRGQGNRGEKLFF
>TRBJ2-4|-|TRBV7-8|TRBD1
TGTGCCAGCAGCTTACCCAACAGACAGGGCCGAGCCAAAAACATTCAGTACTTC
CASSLPNRQGRAKNIQYF
>TRBJ1-5|-|TRBV4-1|TRBD1
TGCGCCAGCAGCCAAGAAGGACAGGGAGGTCAGCCCCAGCATTTT
CASSQEGQGGQPQHF
>TRBJ1-1|-|TRBV5-1|-
TGCGCCAGCAGCTTGGCAACCGGGACGGGGAACACTGAAGCTTTCTTT
CASSLATGTGNTEAFF
>TRBJ1-4|once|TRBV7-9|-
TGTGCCAGCAGCTATTACCGACAGGACGCTAATGAAAAACTGTTTTTT
CASSYYRQDANEKLFF
>TRBJ1-2|-|TRBV19|TRBD1
TGTGCCAGTAGCCCGGGACAGGAATTTGTTGACTACACCTTC
CASSPGQEFVDYTF
>TRBJ2-1|-|TRBV18|-
TGTGCCAGCTCACCATCCCAGAGGAATGAGCAGTTCTTC
CASSPSQRNEQFF
>TRBJ1-2|few|TRBV5-6|-
TGTGCCAGCAACTCAGGGACCCTCGGAACTCATGGCTACACCTTC
CASNSGTLGTHGYTF
>TRBJ1-3|-|TRBV30|-
TGTGCCTGGAGTCCACTGGGAGGACTCTCTGGAAACACCATATATTTT
CAWSPLGGLSGNTIYF
>TRBJ2-5|-|TRBV7-9|-
TGTGCCAGCAGCCAAGAAGGGGCCCAGTACTTC
CASSQEGAQYF